These T cell receptor beta chains were read from a single sample in a study of shared clonotypes between healthy human individuals. TCRdb keeps only in-frame clones here, not all; method: immunoSEQ multiplex PCR. This repertoire shows approximately 1,500,000 clones, 96% found once; its top ten account for 1% to 1.5%. The specimen sequenced was naive CD4+ T cells sorted from blood. These receptors came from a man aged 30 to 39 in good health. CDR3s include the opening cysteine and the closing phenylalanine or tryptophan. The D gene is left open where the match is weak. Some rows mark clone size as missing; the rest say once, few, many or name a class of expanded clone.

v_call,clone_size,j_call,d_call,cdr3_aa,cdr3_nt
TRBV7-8,-,TRBJ2-3,TRBD2,CASRESGRDTQYF,TGTGCCAGCAGGGAAAGCGGGAGGGATACGCAGTATTTT
TRBV5-1,once,TRBJ2-7,TRBD2,CASSLERGGSLNEQYF,TGCGCCAGCAGCTTGGAGCGGGGCGGGAGTCTGAACGAGCAGTACTTC
TRBV30,-,TRBJ2-3,-,CAWSPIQGGTQYF,TGTGCCTGGAGTCCCATTCAGGGTGGGACGCAGTATTTT
TRBV5-4,-,TRBJ2-5,TRBD2,CASEDQGRAGGPKQETQYF,TGTGCCAGCGAGGACCAGGGTCGGGCGGGAGGGCCCAAGCAAGAGACCCAGTACTTC
TRBV5-6,-,TRBJ1-5,TRBD1,CASSSSSPGQHQPQHF,TGTGCCAGCAGCTCATCTTCTCCGGGACAGCATCAGCCCCAGCATTTT
TRBV19,once,TRBJ2-2,-,CASSITATRGELFF,TGTGCCAGTAGTATTACGGCAACCAGAGGGGAGCTGTTTTTT
TRBV5-4,-,TRBJ2-1,-,CASSQDSSYNEQFF,TGTGCCAGCAGCCAGGACAGCTCCTACAATGAGCAGTTCTTC
TRBV9,-,TRBJ2-3,-,CASSVAFRTEISTDTQYF,TGTGCCAGCAGCGTAGCGTTTAGGACAGAGATAAGCACAGATACGCAGTATTTT
TRBV7-9,-,TRBJ2-3,TRBD2,CASKTSSSTDTQYF,TGTGCCAGCAAGACTAGCAGCTCCACAGATACGCAGTATTTT
TRBV14,-,TRBJ2-7,-,CASSQAIRGRIRWGAEQYF,TGTGCCAGCAGCCAAGCGATAAGGGGGAGGATAAGGTGGGGCGCCGAGCAGTACTTC
TRBV7-2,-,TRBJ2-7,TRBD2,CASSPDAGGPYEQYF,TGTGCCAGCAGCCCCGATGCGGGGGGGCCTTACGAGCAGTACTTC
TRBV7-9,-,TRBJ2-5,-,CADSLQGQETQYF,TGTGCCGACTCCCTACAGGGCCAAGAGACCCAGTACTTC
TRBV19,-,TRBJ1-1,-,CASSQHAGPNTEAFF,TGTGCCAGTAGCCAGCACGCGGGGCCAAACACTGAAGCTTTCTTT
TRBV5-5,few,TRBJ1-2,-,CASSLYRGSGYTF,TGTGCCAGCAGCTTGTACCGGGGGTCGGGCTACACCTTC
TRBV27,-,TRBJ1-5,-,CASSFRVGYQPQHF,TGTGCCAGCAGTTTCAGGGTTGGATATCAGCCCCAGCATTTT
TRBV6-4,-,TRBJ1-5,-,CASRSEPNQPQHF,TGTGCCAGCAGGTCAGAGCCTAATCAGCCCCAGCATTTT
TRBV4-3,-,TRBJ2-1,-,CASSQDFERGNEQFF,TGCGCCAGCAGCCAAGATTTCGAGAGGGGGAATGAGCAGTTCTTC
TRBV28,-,TRBJ1-1,TRBD1,CASSPGQGPEAFF,TGTGCCAGCAGTCCCGGACAGGGGCCTGAAGCTTTCTTT
TRBV7-9,-,TRBJ2-1,-,CASSLYGSLDYNEQFF,TGTGCCAGCAGCTTATACGGGAGCCTTGACTACAATGAGCAGTTCTTC
TRBV27,-,TRBJ2-2,TRBD2,CATAGLAGLTGELFF,TGTGCCACCGCGGGACTAGCGGGTCTCACCGGGGAGCTGTTTTTT
TRBV5-1,-,TRBJ2-7,-,CASPHGGYEQYF,TGCGCCAGCCCCCATGGGGGCTACGAGCAGTACTTC
TRBV6-5,-,TRBJ2-1,-,CASSYGTLSSYNEQFF,TGTGCCAGCAGTTACGGGACTCTGAGCTCCTACAATGAGCAGTTCTTC
TRBV7-6,-,TRBJ1-3,-,CASSLATQGSSGNTIYF,TGTGCCAGCAGCTTAGCGACCCAGGGGAGCTCTGGAAACACCATATATTTT
TRBV7-9,-,TRBJ2-1,-,CASSLDLRVAEQFF,TGTGCCAGCAGCTTAGACCTGCGGGTAGCTGAGCAGTTCTTC
TRBV7-7,-,TRBJ2-7,TRBD2,CASSLGASGPGFGSEQYF,TGTGCTAGCAGCTTAGGGGCTAGCGGCCCAGGTTTTGGATCCGAGCAGTACTTC
TRBV18,-,TRBJ2-7,-,CASSPGRSPREQYF,TGTGCCAGCTCACCGGGACGGTCCCCTCGGGAGCAGTACTTC
TRBV19,-,TRBJ1-5,-,CASKGGTQPQHF,TGTGCCAGTAAAGGAGGGACTCAGCCCCAGCATTTT
TRBV27,-,TRBJ2-1,-,CASSIISGHSSYNEQFF,TGTGCCAGCAGTATAATTAGCGGCCACAGCTCCTACAATGAGCAGTTCTTC
TRBV7-9,-,TRBJ2-2,-,CASERRGTHNTGELFF,TGTGCCAGTGAGAGAAGGGGGACACACAACACCGGGGAGCTGTTTTTT
TRBV25-1,-,TRBJ2-1,TRBD1,CASSDPRTGGRNEQFF,TGTGCCAGCAGTGACCCTCGGACAGGGGGCCGCAATGAGCAGTTCTTC
TRBV18,-,TRBJ2-3,-,CASSSLAGDTQYF,TGTGCCAGCTCATCCCTTGCGGGCGATACGCAGTATTTT
TRBV5-5,-,TRBJ2-2,-,CASSLLGDTGELFF,TGTGCCAGCAGCTTGCTTGGGGACACCGGGGAGCTGTTTTTT
TRBV14,-,TRBJ2-7,-,CASSQGSGYSYEQYF,TGTGCCAGCAGCCAAGGTAGCGGCTACAGCTACGAGCAGTACTTC
TRBV7-8,-,TRBJ1-5,-,CASSFNRAINQPQHF,TGTGCCAGCAGCTTCAACCGGGCCATCAATCAGCCCCAGCATTTT